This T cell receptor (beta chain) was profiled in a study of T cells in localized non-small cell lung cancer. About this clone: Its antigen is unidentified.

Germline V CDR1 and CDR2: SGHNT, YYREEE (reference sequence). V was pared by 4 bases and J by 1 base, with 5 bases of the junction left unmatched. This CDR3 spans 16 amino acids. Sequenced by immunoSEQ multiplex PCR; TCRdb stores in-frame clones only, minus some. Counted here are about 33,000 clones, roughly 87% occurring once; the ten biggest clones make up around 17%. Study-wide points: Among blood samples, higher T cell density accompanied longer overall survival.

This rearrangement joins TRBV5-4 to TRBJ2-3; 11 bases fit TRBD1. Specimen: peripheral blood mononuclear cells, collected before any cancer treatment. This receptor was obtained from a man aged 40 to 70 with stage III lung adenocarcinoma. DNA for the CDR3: TGTGCCAGCAGCGTCCGGGACAGGGGGGGCACAGATACGCAGTATTTT. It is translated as CASSVRDRGGTDTQYF.